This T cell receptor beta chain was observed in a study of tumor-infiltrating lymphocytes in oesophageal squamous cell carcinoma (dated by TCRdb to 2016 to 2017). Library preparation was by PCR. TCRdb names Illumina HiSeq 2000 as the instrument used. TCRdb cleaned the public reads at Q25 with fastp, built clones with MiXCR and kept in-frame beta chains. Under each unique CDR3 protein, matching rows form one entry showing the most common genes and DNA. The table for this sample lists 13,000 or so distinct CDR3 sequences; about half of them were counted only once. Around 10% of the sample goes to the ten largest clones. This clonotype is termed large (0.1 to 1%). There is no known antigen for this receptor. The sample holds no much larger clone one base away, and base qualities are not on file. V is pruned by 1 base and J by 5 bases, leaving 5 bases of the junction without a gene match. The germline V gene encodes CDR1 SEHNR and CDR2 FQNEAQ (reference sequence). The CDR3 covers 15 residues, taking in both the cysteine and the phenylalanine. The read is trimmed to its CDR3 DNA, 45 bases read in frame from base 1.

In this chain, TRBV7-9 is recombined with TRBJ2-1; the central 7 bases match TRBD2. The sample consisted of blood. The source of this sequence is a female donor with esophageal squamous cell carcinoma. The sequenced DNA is TGTGCCAGCAGCTTAGGAAAGGGGACTAACAATGAGCAGTTCTTC. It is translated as CASSLGKGTNNEQFF. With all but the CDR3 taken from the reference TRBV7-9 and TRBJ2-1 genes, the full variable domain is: DTGVSQNPRHKITKRGQNVTFRCDPISEHNRLYWYRQTLGQGPEFLTYFQNEAQLEKSRLLSDRFSAERPKGSFSTLEIQRTEQGDSAMYLCASSLGKGTNNEQFFGPGTRLTVL.